Following are 3 T cell receptor beta chains from one sample sequenced in a study of control samples from healthy donors and cancer patients. TCRdb's copy holds only in-frame clones and misses some; the assay was immunoSEQ multiplex PCR. The sample lists roughly 58,000 clones; 70% to 90% were seen once. The sequenced sample consisted of PBMCs. All receptors come from a woman aged 55-75 years with lung cancer.

The V gene is TRBV7-9, the J gene TRBJ1-5, with 7 positions matching TRBD1. CDR1 and CDR2 (germline): SEHNR, FQNEAQ (reference sequence). With V trimmed by 5 bases and J by 2 bases, 3 bases remained unmatched. The CDR3 covers 14 residues. CDR3 sequence: CASSPGTGNQPQHF. CDR3 nucleotide sequence: TGTGCCAGCAGCCCAGGGACAGGCAATCAGCCCCAGCATTTT.

V is TRBV7-9 and J is TRBJ1-4; TRBD1 is a possible D gene (5 bases). Trimming took 5 bases from V and 2 from J, leaving 15 bases between them. CDR1 is SEHNR, CDR2 FQNEAQ, per germline (reference sequence). The CDR3 runs to 16 residues. CDR3 in amino acids: CASSASRGATNEKLFF. DNA for the CDR3: TGTGCCAGCAGCGCGAGTAGAGGGGCGACTAATGAAAAACTGTTTTTT.

The genes are TRBV6-5 and TRBJ2-1; D tentatively fits TRBD1 or TRBD2 (5 bases each). This CDR3 contains 15 residues. Germline V lookup: CDR1 MNHEY, CDR2 SVGAGI. V lost 0 bases, J lost 1 base, and 7 bases lay in between. CDR3 region: CASSYSWGSYNEQFF. DNA for the CDR3: TGTGCCAGCAGTTACTCTTGGGGGTCCTACAATGAGCAGTTCTTC.